Sequencing of this T cell receptor (beta chain) was carried out in a study of blood T cells in healthy people across ages. With a J-beta primer mix and a sample-barcoded 5' primer, a second PCR ran roughly 6 to 11 cycles. TCRdb independently ran MiXCR on the 5' RACE reads; one entry per CDR3 protein. The repertoire holds fewer than 2,000,000 distinct CDR3 sequences, with approximately 40% as singletons. Deletions cut 6 bases from V and 6 bases from J, with 17 bases between. The CDR3 runs to 14 residues. Germline V lookup: CDR1 LNHNV, CDR2 YYDKDF (reference sequence). This chain links TRBV15 with TRBJ1-1, with a weak D call TRBD1 (5 bases). The sequenced material came from blood. This clonotype originated in a human donor in good health. The CDR3 DNA reads as TGTGCCACCAGGCGGGACTCCTTTCTTGCTGAAGCTTTCTTT. Residues: CATRRDSFLAEAFF.